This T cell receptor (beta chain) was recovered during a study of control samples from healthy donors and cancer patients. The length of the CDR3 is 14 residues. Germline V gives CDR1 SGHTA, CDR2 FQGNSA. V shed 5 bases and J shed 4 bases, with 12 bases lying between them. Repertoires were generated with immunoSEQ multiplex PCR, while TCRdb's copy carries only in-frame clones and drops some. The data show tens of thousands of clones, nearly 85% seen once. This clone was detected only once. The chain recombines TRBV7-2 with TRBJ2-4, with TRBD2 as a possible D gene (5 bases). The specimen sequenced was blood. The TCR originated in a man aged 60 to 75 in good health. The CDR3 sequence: CASSPPGGKNIQYF. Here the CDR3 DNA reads TGTGCCAGCAGCCCCCCCGGCGGGAAAAACATTCAGTACTTC. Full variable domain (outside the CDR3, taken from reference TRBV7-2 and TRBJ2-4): GAGVSQSPSNKVTEKGKDVELRCDPISGHTALYWYRQSLGQGLEFLIYFQGNSAPDKSGLPSDRFSAERTGGSVSTLTIQRTQQEDSAVYLCASSPPGGKNIQYFGAGTRLSVL.